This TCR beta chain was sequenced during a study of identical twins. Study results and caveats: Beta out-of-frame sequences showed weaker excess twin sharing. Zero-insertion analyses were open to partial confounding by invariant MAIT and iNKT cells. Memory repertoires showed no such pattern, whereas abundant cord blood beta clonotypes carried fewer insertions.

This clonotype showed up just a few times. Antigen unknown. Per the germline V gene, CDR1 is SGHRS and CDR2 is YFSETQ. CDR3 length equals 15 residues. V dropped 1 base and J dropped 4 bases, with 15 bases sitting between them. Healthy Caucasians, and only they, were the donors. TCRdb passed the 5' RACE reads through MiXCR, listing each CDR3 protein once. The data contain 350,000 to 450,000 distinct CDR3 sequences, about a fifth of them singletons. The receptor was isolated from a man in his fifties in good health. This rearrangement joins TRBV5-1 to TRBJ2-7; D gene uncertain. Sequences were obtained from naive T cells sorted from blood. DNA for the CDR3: TGCGCCAGCAGCTTGTATACAGACCGGCGGTACGAGCAGTACTTC. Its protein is CASSLYTDRRYEQYF.